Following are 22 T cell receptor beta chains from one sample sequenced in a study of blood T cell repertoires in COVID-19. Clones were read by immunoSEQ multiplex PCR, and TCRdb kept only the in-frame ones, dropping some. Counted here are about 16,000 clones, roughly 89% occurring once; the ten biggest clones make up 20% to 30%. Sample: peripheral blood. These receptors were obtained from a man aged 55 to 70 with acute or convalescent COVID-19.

In nucleotides, the CDR3 is TGTGCCTGGAGCCCAGGGGCAAGGCAGCCCCAGCATTTT. This codes for CAWSPGARQPQHF. J is TRBJ1-5 and V is TRBV30, with TRBD1 as a possible D gene (6 bases). Trimming stripped 3 bases from V and 7 bases from J, with 13 bases between. The CDR3 has 13 amino acids. CDR1 and CDR2 from the germline V gene are GTSNPN and SVGIG (reference sequence).

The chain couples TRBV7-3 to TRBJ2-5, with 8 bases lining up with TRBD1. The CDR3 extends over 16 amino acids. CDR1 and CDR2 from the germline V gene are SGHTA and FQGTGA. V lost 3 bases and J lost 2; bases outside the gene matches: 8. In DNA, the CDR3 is TGTGCCAGCAGCTTTGGACAGGGTGGGGTACAAGAGACCCAGTACTTC. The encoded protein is CASSFGQGGVQETQYF.

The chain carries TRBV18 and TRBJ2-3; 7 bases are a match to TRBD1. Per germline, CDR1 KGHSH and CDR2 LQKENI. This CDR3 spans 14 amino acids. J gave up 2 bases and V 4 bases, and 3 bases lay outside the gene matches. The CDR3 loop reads CASSRDRFTDTQYF. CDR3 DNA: TGTGCCAGCTCACGGGACAGATTCACAGATACGCAGTATTTT.

CDR3 loop: CASSAEASGGHEQYF. DNA of the CDR3: TGCGCCAGCAGCGCCGAAGCTAGCGGGGGCCACGAGCAGTACTTC. The chain couples TRBV5-1 to TRBJ2-7; 10 positions agree with TRBD2. Trimming removed 4 bases from V and 5 bases from J; junction bases left unmatched: 9. The CDR3 contains 15 residues. The V gene's germline CDR1 is SGHRS and CDR2 YFSETQ.

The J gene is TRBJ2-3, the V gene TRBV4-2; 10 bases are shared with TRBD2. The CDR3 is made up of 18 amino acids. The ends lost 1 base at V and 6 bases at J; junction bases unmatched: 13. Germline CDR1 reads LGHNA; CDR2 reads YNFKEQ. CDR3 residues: CASSQGQTSGTRSDTQYF. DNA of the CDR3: TGTGCCAGCAGCCAAGGGCAAACTAGCGGGACCCGGTCGGATACGCAGTATTTT.

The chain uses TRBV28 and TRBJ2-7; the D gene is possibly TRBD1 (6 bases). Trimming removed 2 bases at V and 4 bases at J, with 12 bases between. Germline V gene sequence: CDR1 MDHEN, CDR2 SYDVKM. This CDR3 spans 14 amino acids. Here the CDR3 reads CASSLTGRPYEQYF. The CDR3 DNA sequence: TGTGCCAGCAGTTTAACAGGGCGCCCTTACGAGCAGTACTTC.

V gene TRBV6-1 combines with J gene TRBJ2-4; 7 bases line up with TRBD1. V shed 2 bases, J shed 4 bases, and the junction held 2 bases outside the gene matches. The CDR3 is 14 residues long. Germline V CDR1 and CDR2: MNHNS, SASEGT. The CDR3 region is CASSERQGKNIQYF. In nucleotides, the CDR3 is TGTGCCAGCAGTGAAAGACAGGGTAAAAACATTCAGTACTTC.

CDR3 DNA: TGTGCCAGCAGCTTCGGAGTTCCTGAAGCTTTCTTT. Translated, it gives CASSFGVPEAFF. The chain is built from TRBV7-9 and TRBJ1-1, with unresolved D. Germline loops: CDR1 SEHNR, CDR2 FQNEAQ (reference sequence). The V and J ends lost 3 bases and 6 bases respectively, with 8 bases between them. This CDR3 is built from 12 residues. Full variable domain (missing parts from reference TRBV7-9 and TRBJ1-1): DTGVSQNPRHKITKRGQNVTFRCDPISEHNRLYWYRQTLGQGPEFLTYFQNEAQLEKSRLLSDRFSAERPKGSFSTLEIQRTEQGDSAMYLCASSFGVPEAFFGQGTRLTVV.

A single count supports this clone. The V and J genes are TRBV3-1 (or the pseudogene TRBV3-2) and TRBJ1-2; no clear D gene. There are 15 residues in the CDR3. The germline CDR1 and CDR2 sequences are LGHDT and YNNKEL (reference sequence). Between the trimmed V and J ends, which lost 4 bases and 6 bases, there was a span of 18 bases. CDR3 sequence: CASSLGLTRSNGYTF. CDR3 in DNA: TGTGCCAGCAGCCTTGGACTCACCCGCAGTAATGGCTACACCTTC.

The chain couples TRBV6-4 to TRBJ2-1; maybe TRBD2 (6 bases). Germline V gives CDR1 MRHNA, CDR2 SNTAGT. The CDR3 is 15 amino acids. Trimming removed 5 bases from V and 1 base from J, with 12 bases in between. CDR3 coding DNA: TGTGCCAGCAGTACCGGGAGTGGGTCCTACAATGAGCAGTTCTTC. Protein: CASSTGSGSYNEQFF.

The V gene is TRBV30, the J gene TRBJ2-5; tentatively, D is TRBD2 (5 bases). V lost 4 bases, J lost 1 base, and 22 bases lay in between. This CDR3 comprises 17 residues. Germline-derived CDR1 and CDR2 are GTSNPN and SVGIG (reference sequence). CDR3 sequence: CAWTGWAGIRFQETQYF. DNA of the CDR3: TGTGCCTGGACAGGATGGGCCGGGATTAGGTTCCAAGAGACCCAGTACTTC.

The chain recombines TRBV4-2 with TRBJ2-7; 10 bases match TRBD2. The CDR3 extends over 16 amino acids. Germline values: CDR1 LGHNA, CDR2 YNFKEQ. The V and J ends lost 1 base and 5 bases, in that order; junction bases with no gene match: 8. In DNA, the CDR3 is TGTGCCAGCAGCCAAGTACCGGGACTAGCGTTTCACGAGCAGTACTTC. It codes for CASSQVPGLAFHEQYF.

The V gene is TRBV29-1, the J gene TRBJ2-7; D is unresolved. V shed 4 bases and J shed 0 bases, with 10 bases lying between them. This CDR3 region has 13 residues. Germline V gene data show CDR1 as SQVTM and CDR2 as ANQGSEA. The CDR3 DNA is TGCAGCGTTGTCGTAGAACCCTCCTACGAGCAGTACTTC. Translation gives CSVVVEPSYEQYF.

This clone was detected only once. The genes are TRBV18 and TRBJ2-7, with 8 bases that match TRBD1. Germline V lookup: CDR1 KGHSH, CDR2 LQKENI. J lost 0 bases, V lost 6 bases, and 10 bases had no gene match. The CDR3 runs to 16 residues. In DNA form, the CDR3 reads TGTGCCAGCTCCCAAACCCGGCAGGGGGCCTCCTACGAGCAGTACTTC. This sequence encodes CASSQTRQGASYEQYF.

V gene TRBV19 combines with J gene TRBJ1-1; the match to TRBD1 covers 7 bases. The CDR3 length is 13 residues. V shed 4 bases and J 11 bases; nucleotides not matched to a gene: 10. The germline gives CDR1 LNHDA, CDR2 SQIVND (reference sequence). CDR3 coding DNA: TGTGCCAGTAGTAGGGGACAGTCCACCGGCGCTTTCTTT. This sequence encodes CASSRGQSTGAFF.

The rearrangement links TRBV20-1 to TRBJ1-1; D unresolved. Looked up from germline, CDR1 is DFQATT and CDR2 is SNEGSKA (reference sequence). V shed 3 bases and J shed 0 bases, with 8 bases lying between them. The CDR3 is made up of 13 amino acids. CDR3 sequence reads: CSASPHLNTEAFF. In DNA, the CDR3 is TGCAGTGCTAGTCCCCATTTGAACACTGAAGCTTTCTTT.

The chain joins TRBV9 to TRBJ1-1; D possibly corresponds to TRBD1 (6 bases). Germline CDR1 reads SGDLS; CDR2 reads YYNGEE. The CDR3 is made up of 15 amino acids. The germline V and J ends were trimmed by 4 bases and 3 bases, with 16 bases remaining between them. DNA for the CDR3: TGTGCCAGCAGCACACTACAGGGAGGGTACACTGAAGCTTTCTTT. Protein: CASSTLQGGYTEAFF.

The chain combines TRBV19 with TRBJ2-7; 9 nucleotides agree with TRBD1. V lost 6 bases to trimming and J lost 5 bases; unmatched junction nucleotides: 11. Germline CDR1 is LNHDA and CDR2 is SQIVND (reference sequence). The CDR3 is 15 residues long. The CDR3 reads CASSLQGAGLDEQYF. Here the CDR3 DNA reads TGTGCCAGTAGCCTACAGGGGGCAGGACTCGACGAGCAGTACTTC. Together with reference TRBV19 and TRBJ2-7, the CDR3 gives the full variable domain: DGGITQSPKYLFRKEGQNVTLSCEQNLNHDAMYWYRQDPGQGLRLIYYSQIVNDFQKGDIAEGYSVSREKKESFPLTVTSAQKNPTAFYLCASSLQGAGLDEQYFGPGTRLTVT.

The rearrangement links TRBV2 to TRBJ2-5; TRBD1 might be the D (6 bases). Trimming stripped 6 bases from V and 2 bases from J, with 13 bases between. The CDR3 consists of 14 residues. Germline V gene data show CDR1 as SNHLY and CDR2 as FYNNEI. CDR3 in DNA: TGTGCCAGCAGCGTCGACAGGAATCAAGAGACCCAGTACTTC. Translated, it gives CASSVDRNQETQYF.

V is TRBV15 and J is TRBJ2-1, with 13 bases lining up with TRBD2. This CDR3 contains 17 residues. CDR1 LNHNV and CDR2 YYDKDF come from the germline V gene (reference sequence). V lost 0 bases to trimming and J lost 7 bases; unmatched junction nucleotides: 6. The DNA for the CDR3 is TGTGCCACCAGCAGAGATCCCCGGACTAGCGGGGGAAATGAGCAGTTCTTC. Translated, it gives CATSRDPRTSGGNEQFF.

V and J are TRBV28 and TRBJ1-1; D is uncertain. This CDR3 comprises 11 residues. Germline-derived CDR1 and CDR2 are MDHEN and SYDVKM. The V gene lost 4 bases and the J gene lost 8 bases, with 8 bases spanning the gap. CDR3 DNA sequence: TGTGCCAGCAGTTCCCCGGGAGAAGCTTTCTTT. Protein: CASSSPGEAFF.

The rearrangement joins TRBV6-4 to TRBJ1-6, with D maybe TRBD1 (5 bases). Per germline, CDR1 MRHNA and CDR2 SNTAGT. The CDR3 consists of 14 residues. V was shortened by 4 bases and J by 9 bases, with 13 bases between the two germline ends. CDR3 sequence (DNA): TGTGCCAGCAGTGTTTCCCCCGGGGGTTCACCCCTCCACTTT. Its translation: CASSVSPGGSPLHF.